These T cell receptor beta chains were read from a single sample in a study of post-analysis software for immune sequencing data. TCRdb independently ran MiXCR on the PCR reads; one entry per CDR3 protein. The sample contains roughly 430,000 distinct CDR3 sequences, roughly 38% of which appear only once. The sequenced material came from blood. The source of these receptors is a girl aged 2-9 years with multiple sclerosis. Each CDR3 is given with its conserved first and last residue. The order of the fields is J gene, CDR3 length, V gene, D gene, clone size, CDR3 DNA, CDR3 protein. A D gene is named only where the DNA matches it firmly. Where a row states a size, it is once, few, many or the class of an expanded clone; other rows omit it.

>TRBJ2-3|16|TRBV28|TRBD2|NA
TGTGCCAGCAGTTTAGGATTAGCGGGGGGGGCAGATACGCAGTATTTT
CASSLGLAGGADTQYF
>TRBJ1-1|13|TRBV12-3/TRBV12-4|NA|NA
TGTGCCAGCAGCGGACAGCTAGGCACTGAAGCTTTCTTT
CASSGQLGTEAFF
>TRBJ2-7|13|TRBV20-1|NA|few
TGCAGTGCTAGCGGATCTCGCTCCTACGAGCAGTACTTC
CSASGSRSYEQYF
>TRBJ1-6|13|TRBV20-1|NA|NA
TGCAGTGCTAGTGTGGGTACTGTTTCACCCCTCCACTTT
CSASVGTVSPLHF
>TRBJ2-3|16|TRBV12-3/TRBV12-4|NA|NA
TGTGCCAGCCTCCCAGAGGTGGGGTCTAGCACAGATACGCAGTATTTT
CASLPEVGSSTDTQYF
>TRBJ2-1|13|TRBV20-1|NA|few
TGCAGTGCTAGAGATCTGAGCGACAATGAGCAGTTCTTC
CSARDLSDNEQFF
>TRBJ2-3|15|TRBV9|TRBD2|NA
TGTGCCAGCAGCTCTACTAGCGCGAGCACAGATACGCAGTATTTT
CASSSTSASTDTQYF
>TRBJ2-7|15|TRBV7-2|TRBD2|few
TGTGCCAGCAGCTCAGGACTAGTCGGGCTGCTCGAGCAGTACTTC
CASSSGLVGLLEQYF
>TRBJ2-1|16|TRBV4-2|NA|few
TGTGCCAGCAGCCAAGATCTGCCGGGGGTCTACAATGAGCAGTTCTTC
CASSQDLPGVYNEQFF
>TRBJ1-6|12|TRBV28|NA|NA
TGCGCCAGCCTTGACAGTAATTCACCCCTCCACTTT
CASLDSNSPLHF
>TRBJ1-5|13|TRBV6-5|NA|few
TGTGCCAGCAGTTCGGGTCCGCCCCAGCCCCAGCATTTT
CASSSGPPQPQHF
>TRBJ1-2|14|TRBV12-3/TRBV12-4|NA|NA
TGTGCCAGCAGTCCCTCCAGGGTCGACTATGGCTACACCTTC
CASSPSRVDYGYTF
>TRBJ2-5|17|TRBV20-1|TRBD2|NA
TGCAGTGCTAGTTGGGCGAGGGGGACTAGAACGCAAGAGACCCAGTACTTC
CSASWARGTRTQETQYF
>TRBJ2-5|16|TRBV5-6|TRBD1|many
TGTGCCAGCAGCTTGGAAGGGACAGGGGGCTTGGAGACCCAGTACTTC
CASSLEGTGGLETQYF
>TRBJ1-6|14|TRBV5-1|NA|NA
TGCGCCAGCAGCACCACCACAGGGAATACACCCCTCCACTTT
CASSTTTGNTPLHF
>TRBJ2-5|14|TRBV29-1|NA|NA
TGCAGCGTGGGGACGGAGGTGCCCTTAGAGACCCAGTACTTC
CSVGTEVPLETQYF
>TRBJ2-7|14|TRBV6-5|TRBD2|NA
TGTGCCAGCAGTTACTTAGCGGGGACTGACGAGCAGTACTTC
CASSYLAGTDEQYF
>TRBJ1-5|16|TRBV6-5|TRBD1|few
TGTGCCAGCAGCCCCGACAGGGTCTGGAGCAATCAGCCCCAGCATTTT
CASSPDRVWSNQPQHF
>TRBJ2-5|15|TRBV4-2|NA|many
TGTGCCAGCAGCCAAGTAGACCTTGGTAAAGAGACCCAGTACTTC
CASSQVDLGKETQYF
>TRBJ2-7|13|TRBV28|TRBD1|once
TGTGCCAGCAGTCCAGGGGGTCCCTTCGAGCAGTACTTC
CASSPGGPFEQYF
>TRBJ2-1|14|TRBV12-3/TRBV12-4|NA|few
TGTGCCAGCAGTTTAGGTTGGCAGTTGAATGAGCAGTTCTTC
CASSLGWQLNEQFF
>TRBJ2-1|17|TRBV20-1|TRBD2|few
TGCAGTGCTAGTCTTCCGGGGAGGGCGGGGAGCTTTAATGAGCAGTTCTTC
CSASLPGRAGSFNEQFF